Each of the 20 T cell receptor beta chains below was sequenced from the same sample in a study of T cell responses to AZD1222 COVID-19 vaccine. Method: immunoSEQ multiplex PCR; TCRdb's copy keeps in-frame clones and lacks some. This sample has more than 75,000 clones; around 89% occur once, and the top ten carry over 6.5%. Specimen: peripheral blood, collected on day 0 of AZD1222 vaccination. The receptors here all came from an adult in good health.

This clone came up once. The rearrangement uses TRBV15 and TRBJ1-1; D is unclear. This CDR3 has 15 amino acids. Trimming stripped 5 bases from V and 10 bases from J, with 23 bases between. Germline V lookup: CDR1 LNHNV, CDR2 YYDKDF (reference sequence). The CDR3 sequence: CATSPRGRAQSSAFF. CDR3 nucleotides: TGTGCCACCAGCCCCAGAGGCCGAGCCCAGTCATCAGCTTTCTTT.

As for this clone: A junction end diverges from the germline sequence, so it may reflect a read error. The gene calls are TRBV7-7 and TRBJ2-1, with TRBD2 matching over 7 bases. The CDR3 has 15 amino acids. Germline CDR1 and CDR2: SSHAT and FNYEAQ (reference sequence). The CDR3 here is CASSLADSKNNEQFF. The DNA of the CDR3 is TGTGCCAGCAGCCTAGCGGACTCCAAGAACAATGAGCAGTTCTTC.

The chain is built from TRBV6-6 and TRBJ1-2; the match to TRBD1 covers 7 bases. Germline trimming cut 6 bases from V and 4 bases from J; bases unmatched to any gene: 11. From germline, CDR1 is MNHNY and CDR2 SVGAGI (reference sequence). This CDR3 spans 15 amino acids. CDR3 amino acids: CASSSDRARRYGYTF. Written as DNA, the CDR3 is TGTGCCAGCAGCTCCGACAGGGCCCGGCGCTATGGCTACACCTTC.

The V and J genes are TRBV7-9 and TRBJ1-4; no reliable D call. Germline-derived CDR1 and CDR2 are SEHNR and FQNEAQ (reference sequence). With 5 bases removed from V and 7 bases from J, the gap between germline ends came to 11 bases. CDR3 length equals 13 residues. The CDR3 sequence: CASSQRPFEKLFF. The CDR3 coding sequence is TGTGCCAGCAGCCAACGCCCATTTGAAAAACTGTTTTTT.

V usage is TRBV9 and J usage is TRBJ1-1; 9 bases agree with TRBD1. CDR3 length equals 15 residues. J was trimmed by 3 bases and V by 2 bases; bases with no gene match: 5. From germline, CDR1 is SGDLS and CDR2 YYNGEE. The CDR3 loop reads CASSVGTGKHTEAFF. The DNA of the CDR3 is TGTGCCAGCAGCGTCGGGACAGGGAAGCACACTGAAGCTTTCTTT.

The J gene is TRBJ1-1, the V gene TRBV13; D is uncertain. Germline CDR1 and CDR2: PRHDT and FYEKMQ (reference sequence). Trimming removed 2 bases from V and 9 bases from J, with 13 bases in between. The length of the CDR3 is 13 residues. CDR3 nucleotide sequence: TGTGCCAGCAGCTTACTAACAAGACCCAAAGCTTTCTTT. Translated: CASSLLTRPKAFF. Based on the CDR3 plus reference TRBV13 and TRBJ1-1, the full variable domain is AAGVIQSPRHLIKEKRETATLKCYPIPRHDTVYWYQQGPGQDPQFLISFYEKMQSDKGSIPDRFSAQQFSDYHSELNMSSLELGDSALYFCASSLLTRPKAFFGQGTRLTVV.

The V and J genes are TRBV28 and TRBJ1-4, with D unclear. The CDR3 covers 15 residues. Trimming removed 5 bases from V and 7 bases from J, with 17 bases in between. Germline loops: CDR1 MDHEN, CDR2 SYDVKM. This chain's CDR3 is CASSPNGVRSEKLFF. The CDR3 nucleotides read TGTGCCAGCAGTCCGAACGGGGTCCGCAGTGAAAAACTGTTTTTT.

The chain employs TRBV15 and TRBJ1-2; TRBD1 matches 10 bases. Trimming cost V 7 bases and J 8 bases; bases outside gene matches: 7. CDR1 is LNHNV and CDR2 is YYDKDF in the germline V gene (reference sequence). The length of the CDR3 is 13 residues. The CDR3 DNA follows: TGTGCCACCAATGACAGGGGGCGGAGGGGCTACACCTTC. The encoded protein is CATNDRGRRGYTF.

The rearrangement links TRBV15 to TRBJ2-3; 11 nucleotides align to TRBD2. The germline V gene has CDR1 LNHNV and CDR2 YYDKDF (reference sequence). This CDR3 has 17 amino acids. The V segment lost 0 bases and the J segment 3 bases; nucleotides outside the gene matches: 5. CDR3 coding DNA: TGTGCCACCAGCAGAGATTACGGGACTAGCGGTACAGATACGCAGTATTTT. This sequence encodes CATSRDYGTSGTDTQYF. Full variable domain (rest looked up from reference TRBV15 and TRBJ2-3): DAMVIQNPRYQVTQFGKPVTLSCSQTLNHNVMYWYQQKSSQAPKLLFHYYDKDFNNEADTPDNFQSRRPNTSFCFLDIRSPGLGDTAMYLCATSRDYGTSGTDTQYFGPGTRLTVL.

The chain recombines TRBV7-2 with TRBJ2-7; 7 bases map to TRBD1. Germline-derived CDR1 and CDR2 are SGHTA and FQGNSA. V shed 4 bases and J 4 bases; nucleotides not matched to a gene: 4. This CDR3 spans 13 amino acids. The CDR3 is CASSSGTEYEQYF. The CDR3 coding sequence is TGTGCCAGCAGCTCCGGGACAGAATACGAGCAGTACTTC.

V is TRBV5-1 and J is TRBJ1-1; D is unresolved. CDR1 is SGHRS, CDR2 YFSETQ, per germline. The CDR3 loop spans 16 amino acids. V shed 4 bases and J shed 4 bases, with 20 bases lying between them. As DNA, the CDR3 is TGCGCCAGCAGCATTCAATATGACACCCGGGGCACTGAAGCTTTCTTT. It translates to CASSIQYDTRGTEAFF.

This clone rates as medium-sized. This chain uses TRBV12-3 or TRBV12-4 with TRBJ2-2; no reliable D call. The germline V and J ends were trimmed by 2 bases and 7 bases, with 5 bases remaining between them. This CDR3 has 12 residues. CDR3 bases: TGTGCCAGCAGTTTAAACTACGGGGAGCTGTTTTTT. Protein product: CASSLNYGELFF.

The genes are TRBV6-6 and TRBJ1-3, with D possibly being TRBD1 (6 bases). The CDR3 length is 15 residues. CDR1 and CDR2 from the germline V gene are MNHNY and SVGAGI (reference sequence). Trimming stripped 6 bases from V and 11 bases from J, with 23 bases between. The CDR3 spells CASRLNPDSFRAIYF. DNA of the CDR3: TGTGCCAGCAGACTCAACCCGGACAGTTTTCGTGCCATATATTTT.

This clone was observed once. The genes are TRBV10-3 and TRBJ1-1, with unresolved D. Germline CDR1 ENHRY, CDR2 SYGVKD. This CDR3 is built from 11 residues. The germline V and J ends were trimmed by 0 bases and 11 bases, with 7 bases remaining between them. For the CDR3, the DNA is TGTGCCATCAGTGAGTCGTTGGAGGCTTTCTTT. Translating gives CAISESLEAFF.

The V call is TRBV4-3, the J call TRBJ1-1, with D possibly being TRBD1 (6 bases). Per germline, CDR1 LGHNA and CDR2 YSLEER. The CDR3 is 16 amino acids. V lost 0 bases to trimming and J lost 5 bases, with 16 bases between them. Written as DNA, the CDR3 is TGCGCCAGCAGCCAAGATTTGGGAGGGGGGGGTACTGAAGCTTTCTTT. The encoded protein is CASSQDLGGGGTEAFF.

CDR3 region: CASSVEGAYEKLFF. Here the CDR3 DNA reads TGTGCCAGCAGCGTCGAAGGGGCCTATGAAAAACTGTTTTTT. The J gene is TRBJ1-4, the V gene TRBV7-2, with D perhaps matching TRBD1 (5 bases). Trimming stripped 5 bases from V and 6 bases from J, with 13 bases between. CDR1 is SGHTA, CDR2 FQGNSA, per germline. The CDR3 spans 14 residues.

This clone has a single count. The chain employs TRBV3-1 (or the pseudogene TRBV3-2) and TRBJ1-2; 11 bases line up with TRBD1. Trimming at V came to 5 bases and at J to 8 bases, leaving 13 bases not matched to a gene. The CDR3 extends over 16 amino acids. Germline-derived CDR1 and CDR2 are LGHDT and YNNKEL (reference sequence). The CDR3 DNA follows: TGTGCCAGCAGCGACGCCTCTGGACAGGGGGCGCTGGGCTACACCTTC. It yields the protein CASSDASGQGALGYTF.

The chain employs TRBV3-1 (or the pseudogene TRBV3-2) and TRBJ2-7; 11 bases are a match to TRBD1. Germline values: CDR1 LGHDT, CDR2 YNNKEL (reference sequence). The CDR3 runs to 14 residues. The junction had 4 bases not matched to a gene; V was cut back by 3 bases and J by 6 bases. Here the CDR3 reads CASSHRDRGTEQYF. As DNA, the CDR3 is TGTGCCAGCAGCCACAGGGACAGGGGGACCGAGCAGTACTTC.

CDR3 region: CASSLHGGQGHYEQYF. CDR3 sequence (DNA): TGTGCCAGCAGTTTACACGGGGGACAGGGACACTACGAGCAGTACTTC. This rearrangement joins TRBV27 to TRBJ2-7; TRBD1 matches at 9 bases. Germline CDR1 and CDR2: MNHEY and SMNVEV (reference sequence). Losses at the gene ends were 2 bases for V and 3 bases for J; bases not matched to a gene: 8. This CDR3 has 16 amino acids.

DNA of the CDR3: TGCGCCAGCAGCTTGGAAGGCGGGGTAGTCTACAATGAGCAGTTCTTC. Encoded protein: CASSLEGGVVYNEQFF. This sequence joins TRBV5-1 and TRBJ2-1; D may be TRBD2 (6 bases). CDR1 SGHRS and CDR2 YFSETQ come from the germline V gene. The CDR3 runs to 16 residues. V was clipped by 0 bases and J by 3 bases, with 13 bases between them.